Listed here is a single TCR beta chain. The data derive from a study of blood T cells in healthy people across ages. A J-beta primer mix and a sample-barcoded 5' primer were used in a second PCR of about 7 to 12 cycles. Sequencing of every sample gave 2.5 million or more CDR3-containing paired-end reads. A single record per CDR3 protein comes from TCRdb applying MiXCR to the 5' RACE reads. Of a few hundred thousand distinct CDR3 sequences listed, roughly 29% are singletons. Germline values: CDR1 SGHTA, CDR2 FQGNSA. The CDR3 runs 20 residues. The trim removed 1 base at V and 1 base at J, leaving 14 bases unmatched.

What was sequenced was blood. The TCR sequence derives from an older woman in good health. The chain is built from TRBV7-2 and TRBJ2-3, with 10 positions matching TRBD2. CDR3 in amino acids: CASSLVRLAGRLPGTDTQYF. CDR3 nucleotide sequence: TGTGCCAGCAGCTTAGTGAGACTAGCGGGCCGTCTCCCTGGCACAGATACGCAGTATTTT.